This T cell receptor beta chain came from a study of cytomegalovirus exposure and HLA in healthy donors. Trimming shortened V by 3 bases and J by 2 bases, and 20 bases separated the two germline ends. The CDR3 is 18 residues long. Germline V gene sequence: CDR1 LNHNV, CDR2 YYDKDF (reference sequence). Overall study results and limits: Despite most TCR sequences being rare, some public TCRs occurred in many donors. Specific recognition of CMV antigens was confirmed in vitro for a few chains (all CMV-associated).

As concerns this clone: Antigen specificity is unknown.

Donors were drawn from the approximately 130-subject validation cohort, separate from the approximately 680-subject first cohort. Here immunoSEQ multiplex PCR was the method, and the copy in TCRdb shows in-frame clones only, minus some. The data show fewer than 250,000 clones, roughly 88% seen once. Sequencing input: PBMCs. The rearrangement uses TRBV15 and TRBJ1-5, with D possibly matching TRBD1 (6 bases). The sequence was obtained from a young woman in good health and CMV-seronegative. CDR3 DNA: TGTGCCACCAGCAGGAGAGGAGGGGGGGAGCCAGGCAATCAGCCCCAGCATTTT. Encoded protein: CATSRRGGGEPGNQPQHF.